Shown below are 20 T cell receptor beta chains from a single sample sequenced in a study of post-analysis software for immune sequencing data. General study findings and limits: Among several TRBV segments more frequent in patients than controls were TRBV5-6, TRBV5-1 and TRBV20-1.

Tagging with unique molecular identifiers was a feature of the TCR beta cDNA libraries. One entry per CDR3 protein, called by TCRdb with MiXCR from the PCR reads. The sample comprises approximately 260,000 distinct CDR3 sequences, 36% of which are singletons, and 4.5% to 5.5% rests with the top ten. Their specific antigens are unknown. Material for sequencing was blood. These receptors all come from a girl aged 5-17 years with multiple sclerosis.

This clonotype was recorded at least ten times. The chain carries TRBV3-1 and TRBJ2-1, with 9 bases aligning to TRBD2. Germline-derived CDR1 and CDR2 are LGHDT and YNNKEL (reference sequence). This CDR3 has 16 residues. V lost 1 base to trimming and J lost 9 bases; unmatched junction nucleotides: 10. CDR3 nucleotides: TGTGCCAGCAGCCAAGGCTCTTTAGCGGGAGTCGCTGAGCAGTTCTTC. It encodes CASSQGSLAGVAEQFF.

In regard to this clonotype: Given a much more abundant clone one base away, this may be a read error. V gene TRBV24-1 combines with J gene TRBJ2-3, with 8 nucleotides matching TRBD1. The CDR3 runs 16 residues. Germline V lookup: CDR1 KGHDR, CDR2 SFDVKD. DNA for the CDR3: TGTGCCACCAGCCTGACAGGGGCTACTAGCACAGGTACGCAGTATTTT. Its protein product is CATSLTGATSTGTQYF.

This clonotype appeared a few times. With a much larger clone just one base away, this may be a read error. V and J are TRBV4-1 and TRBJ2-5; TRBD2 might be the D (5 bases). This CDR3 has 16 residues. Germline lookup yields CDR1 MGHRA and CDR2 YSYEKL. Trimming left V 1 base short and J 11 bases short, with 23 bases between. CDR3 sequence: CASSQGPRADYNEQYF. In nucleotides, the CDR3 is TGCGCCAGCAGCCAAGGACCCCGCGCTGACTACAATGAGCAGTACTTC.

A remark on this clonotype: It may be a read error: a sequence one base away is much more abundant. J is TRBJ2-5 and V is TRBV4-1; TRBD2 aligns across 10 bases. V trimming: 4 bases; J trimming: 1 base; junction bases outside the gene matches: 6. CDR3 size: 16 residues. From germline, CDR1 is MGHRA and CDR2 YSYEKL. CDR3 loop: CASSRDLAGAQETQYF. DNA of the CDR3: TGCGCCAGCAGCCGAGACCTAGCGGGAGCCCAAGAGACCCAGTACTTC.

As regards this clonotype: A read error may explain this, as a much larger clone is one base away. CDR3 nucleotide sequence: TGTGCCAGCAGCGTAGGCCCCGGACCCCCGGCAGATACGCAGTATTTT. This sequence encodes CASSVGPGPPADTQYF. The chain recombines TRBV9 with TRBJ2-3; unclear D gene. This CDR3 is built from 16 residues. V lost 0 bases and J lost 4, with 15 bases in between. Germline V CDR1 and CDR2: SGDLS, YYNGEE.

The count of this clonotype is one. The chain couples TRBV7-7 to TRBJ2-3; D is perhaps TRBD2 (6 bases). CDR1 SSHAT and CDR2 FNYEAQ come from the germline V gene (reference sequence). V was shortened by 4 bases and J by 0 bases, with 14 bases between the two germline ends. This CDR3 comprises 16 residues. CDR3 in DNA: TGTGCCAGCAGCTCGTTCCCGGGAGCTAGCACAGATACGCAGTATTTT. This sequence encodes CASSSFPGASTDTQYF.

There are a few counts of this clonotype. The rearrangement uses TRBV25-1 and TRBJ1-1; a weak D match, TRBD1 (5 bases). The CDR3 covers 15 residues. Germline CDR1 MGHDK, CDR2 SYGVNS. V shed 2 bases and J shed 5 bases, with 15 bases lying between them. CDR3 coding DNA: TGTGCCAGCAGTGAAGCCCCCCAGGGAGAAACTGAAGCTTTCTTT. Amino acid sequence: CASSEAPQGETEAFF.

Ten or more counts support this clonotype. V is TRBV6-1 and J is TRBJ1-1, with D perhaps matching TRBD1 (5 bases). Germline lookup yields CDR1 MNHNS and CDR2 SASEGT. V dropped 3 bases and J dropped 3 bases, with 8 bases sitting between them. This CDR3 has 13 residues. The CDR3, as DNA: TGTGCCAGCAGTGATGACAGCCACACTGAAGCTTTCTTT. Translating it yields CASSDDSHTEAFF.

At least ten counts were recorded for this clonotype. This chain connects TRBV27 to TRBJ1-1; 10 bases map to TRBD1. V shed 5 bases and J 7 bases; nucleotides not matched to a gene: 4. Germline CDR1 MNHEY, CDR2 SMNVEV (reference sequence). The CDR3 sequence is 13 residues long. The DNA for the CDR3 is TGTGCCAGCAGTACGGACAGGGGGAGTGAAGCTTTCTTT. It codes for CASSTDRGSEAFF.

This clonotype was recorded many times. The V and J genes are TRBV7-2 and TRBJ2-5; D gene unclear. Trimming shortened V by 1 base and J by 2 bases, and 8 bases separated the two germline ends. The V gene's germline CDR1 is SGHTA and CDR2 FQGNSA. The CDR3 runs 14 residues. In DNA, the CDR3 is TGTGCCAGCAGCTTAGACACGGTTCAAGAGACCCAGTACTTC. This sequence encodes CASSLDTVQETQYF.

This clonotype was seen ten or more times. The V call is TRBV6-5, the J call TRBJ1-5; no clear D. The CDR3 has 13 residues. Germline loops: CDR1 MNHEY, CDR2 SVGAGI. Deletions cut 5 bases from V and 5 bases from J, with 10 bases between. The CDR3 here is CASSLRPHQPQHF. DNA for the CDR3: TGTGCCAGCAGTCTCCGGCCTCATCAGCCCCAGCATTTT.

The chain links TRBV6-1 to TRBJ1-1; TRBD1 might be the D (5 bases). This CDR3 region has 15 residues. The germline V gene has CDR1 MNHNS and CDR2 SASEGT. Deletions cut 1 base from V and 6 bases from J, with 15 bases between. The CDR3 DNA is TGTGCCAGCAGTGAAGTTGGAGGGGCTAGGTCTGAAGCTTTCTTT. Protein sequence: CASSEVGGARSEAFF.

The sample holds a few counts of this clonotype. The CDR3 region is CASSEYAGTDTQYF. The CDR3, as DNA: TGTGCCAGCAGTGAATATGCGGGCACAGATACGCAGTATTTT. The rearrangement joins TRBV2 to TRBJ2-3; D uncertain. The CDR3 totals 14 residues. Germline loops: CDR1 SNHLY, CDR2 FYNNEI. V was clipped by 2 bases and J by 1 base, with 7 bases between them.

There are many counts of this clonotype. The gene calls are TRBV20-1 and TRBJ1-6; D is perhaps TRBD1 (6 bases). V was cut by 3 bases and J by 9 bases, with 18 bases left in between. CDR3 length: 15 residues. The germline CDR1 and CDR2 sequences are DFQATT and SNEGSKA (reference sequence). This chain's CDR3 is CSASNAGEDASPLHF. The CDR3 bases are TGCAGTGCTAGTAATGCAGGGGAAGACGCTTCACCCCTCCACTTT.

The genes are TRBV4-1 and TRBJ1-1; 7 positions agree with TRBD1. Germline V gene sequence: CDR1 MGHRA, CDR2 YSYEKL. The CDR3 spans 15 residues. Trimming removed 4 bases from V and 0 bases from J; junction bases left unmatched: 5. The chain's CDR3 is CASSPKQGLNTEAFF. DNA of the CDR3: TGCGCCAGCAGCCCTAAACAGGGGTTGAACACTGAAGCTTTCTTT.

The V call is TRBV7-8, the J call TRBJ2-1; TRBD2 might be the D (8 bases). Germline V gene lookup returns CDR1 SGHVS and CDR2 FQNEAQ. Trimming took off 5 bases at V and 10 bases at J, with 21 bases between the two ends. There are 15 residues in the CDR3. The DNA of the CDR3 is TGTGCCAGCAGCCCCCGGGAGGGGGCGGCCTTGGAGCAGTTCTTC. The encoded protein is CASSPREGAALEQFF.

The chain employs TRBV10-3 and TRBJ2-3; D may be TRBD2 (6 bases). Germline loops: CDR1 ENHRY, CDR2 SYGVKD. Trimming removed 6 bases from V and 4 bases from J, with 23 bases in between. This CDR3 is 17 amino acids long. The CDR3 is CAIRRPWDSGSADTQYF. CDR3 nucleotides: TGTGCCATCAGGAGGCCCTGGGACTCCGGTTCTGCAGATACGCAGTATTTT.

This clonotype was seen only once. This chain uses TRBV6-5 with TRBJ1-6; 7 bases are a match to TRBD1. The CDR3 runs to 17 residues. Looked up from germline, CDR1 is MNHEY and CDR2 is SVGAGI. J gave up 6 bases and V 4 bases, and 12 bases lay outside the gene matches. The CDR3 region is CASSSGTAQRRNSPLHF. The CDR3 DNA follows: TGTGCCAGCAGTTCCGGGACAGCGCAAAGGCGTAATTCACCCCTCCACTTT.

The chain has TRBV25-1 and TRBJ1-2; TRBD1 is a possible D gene (6 bases). There are 14 residues in the CDR3. CDR1 is MGHDK and CDR2 is SYGVNS in the germline V gene. Trimming took 11 bases from V and 0 from J, leaving 16 bases between them. As DNA, the CDR3 is TGTGCCCGACAACAGGGTTCTTCTAACTATGGCTACACCTTC. Its translation: CARQQGSSNYGYTF.

Remarks on this clonotype: An end of the junction does not agree with germline; a read error may underlie this. The chain links TRBV20-1 to TRBJ1-1, with D hard to call. The CDR3 is 12 amino acids. CDR1 and CDR2 (germline): DFQATT, SNEGSKA (reference sequence). The CDR3 here is CCARYGNTEAFF. The CDR3 region has the DNA TGCTGTGCGAGATATGGAAACACTGAAGCTTTCTTT.